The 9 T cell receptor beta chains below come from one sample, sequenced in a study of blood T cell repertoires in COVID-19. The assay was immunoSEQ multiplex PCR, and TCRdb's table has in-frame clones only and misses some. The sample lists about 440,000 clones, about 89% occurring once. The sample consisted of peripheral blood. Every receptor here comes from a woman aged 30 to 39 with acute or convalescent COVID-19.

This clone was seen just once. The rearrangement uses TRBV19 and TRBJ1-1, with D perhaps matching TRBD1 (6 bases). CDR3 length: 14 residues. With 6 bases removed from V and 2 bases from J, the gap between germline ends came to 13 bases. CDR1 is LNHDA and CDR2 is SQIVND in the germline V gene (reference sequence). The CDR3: CASRMAGVNTEAFF. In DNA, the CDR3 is TGTGCCAGTAGGATGGCAGGGGTTAACACTGAAGCTTTCTTT.

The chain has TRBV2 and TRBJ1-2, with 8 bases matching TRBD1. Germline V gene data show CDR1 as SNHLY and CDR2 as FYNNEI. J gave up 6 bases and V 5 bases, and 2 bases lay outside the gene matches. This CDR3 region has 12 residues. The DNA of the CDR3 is TGTGCCAGCAGTTTGACAGGGGATGGCTACACCTTC. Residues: CASSLTGDGYTF.

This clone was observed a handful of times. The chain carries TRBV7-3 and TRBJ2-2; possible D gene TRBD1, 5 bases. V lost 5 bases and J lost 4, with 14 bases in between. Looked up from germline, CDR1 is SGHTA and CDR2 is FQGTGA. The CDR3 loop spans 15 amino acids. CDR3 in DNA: TGTGCCAGCAGCGAGTGGGGCGACGGCACCGGGGAGCTGTTTTTT. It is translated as CASSEWGDGTGELFF.

CDR3: CASSYSGGDSYNEQFF. The CDR3 region has the DNA TGTGCCAGCAGCTATAGCGGGGGGGACTCCTACAATGAGCAGTTCTTC. The rearrangement links TRBV5-4 to TRBJ2-1; 11 nucleotides agree with TRBD2. Germline V gene lookup returns CDR1 SGHNT and CDR2 YYREEE (reference sequence). V trimming: 3 bases; J trimming: 0 bases; junction bases outside the gene matches: 2. The CDR3 sequence is 16 residues long.

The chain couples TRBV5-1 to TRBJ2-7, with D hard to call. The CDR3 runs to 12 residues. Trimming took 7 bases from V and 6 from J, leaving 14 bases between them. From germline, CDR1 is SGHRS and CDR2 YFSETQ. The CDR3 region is CASSPGQSEQYF. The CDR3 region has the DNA TGCGCCAGCTCCCCGGGTCAATCCGAGCAGTACTTC.

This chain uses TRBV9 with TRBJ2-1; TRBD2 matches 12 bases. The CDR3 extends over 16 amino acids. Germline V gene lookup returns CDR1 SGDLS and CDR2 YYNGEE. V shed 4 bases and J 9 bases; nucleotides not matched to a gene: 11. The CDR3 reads CASSLLAGGPRGEQFF. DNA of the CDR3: TGTGCCAGCAGCCTACTAGCGGGGGGACCTAGGGGTGAGCAGTTCTTC.

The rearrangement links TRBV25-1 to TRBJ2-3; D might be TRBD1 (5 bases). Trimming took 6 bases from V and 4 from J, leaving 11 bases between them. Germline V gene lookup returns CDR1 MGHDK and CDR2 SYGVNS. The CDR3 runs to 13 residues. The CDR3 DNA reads TGTGCCAGCAGCCTGGGGCTCGCAGATACGCAGTATTTT. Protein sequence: CASSLGLADTQYF.

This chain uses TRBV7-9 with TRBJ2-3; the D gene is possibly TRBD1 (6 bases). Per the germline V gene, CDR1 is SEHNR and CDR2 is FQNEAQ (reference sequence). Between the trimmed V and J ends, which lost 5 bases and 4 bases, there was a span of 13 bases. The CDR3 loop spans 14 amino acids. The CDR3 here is CASSTLPGADTQYF. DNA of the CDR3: TGTGCCAGCAGCACCTTACCAGGGGCAGATACGCAGTATTTT. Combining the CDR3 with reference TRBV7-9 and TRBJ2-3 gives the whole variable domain DTGVSQNPRHKITKRGQNVTFRCDPISEHNRLYWYRQTLGQGPEFLTYFQNEAQLEKSRLLSDRFSAERPKGSFSTLEIQRTEQGDSAMYLCASSTLPGADTQYFGPGTRLTVL.

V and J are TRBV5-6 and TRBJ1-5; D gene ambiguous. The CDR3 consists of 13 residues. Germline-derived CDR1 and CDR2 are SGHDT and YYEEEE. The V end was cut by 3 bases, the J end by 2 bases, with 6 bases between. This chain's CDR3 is CASSSGRNQPQHF. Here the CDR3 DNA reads TGTGCCAGCAGCTCTGGGCGCAATCAGCCCCAGCATTTT. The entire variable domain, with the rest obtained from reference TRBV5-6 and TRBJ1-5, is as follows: DAGVTQSPTHLIKTRGQQVTLRCSPKSGHDTVSWYQQALGQGPQFIFQYYEEEERQRGNFPDRFSGHQFPNYSSELNVNALLLGDSALYLCASSSGRNQPQHFGDGTRLSIL.